These 5 T cell receptor beta chains came from one sample sequenced in a study of CD8+CD57+ T cells in acquired aplastic anemia. The use of genomic DNA as template underpinned the TCR beta VDJ and CDR3 profiling. A single record per CDR3 protein comes from TCRdb applying MiXCR to the reads. The profile shows 180,000 or so distinct CDR3 sequences, 35% to 50% of them singletons. The sample comprised sorted CD4+, CD8+, or CD8+CD57+ T cells (not recorded which) from PBMCs. These receptors originate from a human donor in good health.

This chain connects TRBV12-3 or TRBV12-4 to TRBJ2-7, with 12 nucleotides matching TRBD2. The V gene end was trimmed by 5 bases and the J gene end by 0 bases; junction bases not matched to a gene: 2. There are 15 residues in the CDR3. The CDR3 nucleotides read TGTGCCAGCAGTACTAGCGGGAGGTCCTCCTACGAGCAGTACTTC. It encodes CASSTSGRSSYEQYF.

The genes are TRBV30 and TRBJ1-2, with TRBD1 as a possible D gene (5 bases). Germline CDR1 GTSNPN, CDR2 SVGIG (reference sequence). This CDR3 is built from 13 residues. Between the trimmed V and J ends, which lost 4 bases and 8 bases, there was a span of 17 bases. This CDR3 reads CAWNRDGPRGYTF. Written as DNA, the CDR3 is TGTGCCTGGAATCGGGACGGACCTCGAGGCTACACCTTC. The complete variable domain, with remaining parts taken from reference TRBV30 and TRBJ1-2, reads SQTIHQWPATLVQPVGSPLSLECTVEGTSNPNLYWYRQAAGRGLQLLFYSVGIGQISSEVPQNLSASRPQDRQFILSSKKLLLSDSGFYLCAWNRDGPRGYTFGSGTRLTVV.

This clonotype was seen only once. The chain links TRBV20-1 to TRBJ1-1; the D gene is possibly TRBD1 (5 bases). Germline CDR1 DFQATT, CDR2 SNEGSKA (reference sequence). The CDR3 is 13 amino acids. V gave up 3 bases and J gave up 4 bases, with 12 bases separating them. In DNA, the CDR3 is TGCAGTGCTAGGGAAGGGGCGCTCACTGAAGCTTTCTTT. Translating gives CSAREGALTEAFF.

There are many counts of this clonotype. The rearrangement links TRBV7-8 to TRBJ2-7; maybe TRBD1 (6 bases). The V and J ends lost 1 base and 12 bases respectively, with 22 bases between them. From germline, CDR1 is SGHVS and CDR2 FQNEAQ. The CDR3 length is 15 residues. CDR3 DNA sequence: TGTGCCAGCAGCTTAGTTCCCAGGGGCCAAGGGGGACGGTACTTC. This codes for CASSLVPRGQGGRYF.

This clonotype was recorded many times. This chain joins TRBV2 and TRBJ2-1; D not certain. Trimming took 1 base from V and 14 from J, leaving 24 bases between them. There are 16 residues in the CDR3. Germline loops: CDR1 SNHLY, CDR2 FYNNEI. The CDR3 loop reads CASSEEFLGTSSTEFF. In DNA, the CDR3 is TGTGCCAGCAGTGAAGAGTTTCTCGGTACTTCTAGTACGGAGTTCTTC.